A single sample gave rise to the 23 T cell receptor beta chains below, sequenced in a study of identical twins. TCRdb used MiXCR to reprocess the 5' RACE reads, holding one entry per CDR3 protein. Of around 230,000 distinct CDR3 sequences listed, 5.5% to 7.5% are singletons. These data were also filed under a second study, of T cells expressing NK-cell markers.

What was sequenced was CD8+ T cells sorted from blood. The source of these receptors is a woman under 30 in good health.

This clonotype showed up just a few times. J is TRBJ2-7 and V is TRBV18, with 12 bases aligning to TRBD1. V shed 6 bases and J 2 bases; nucleotides not matched to a gene: 5. There are 15 residues in the CDR3. Germline V gives CDR1 KGHSH, CDR2 LQKENI. In DNA, the CDR3 is TGTGCCAGCTCCCCGGGACAGGGGGCTCCCTACGAGCAGTACTTC. This sequence encodes CASSPGQGAPYEQYF.

Many counts were recorded for this clonotype. This chain joins TRBV20-1 and TRBJ1-2, with 9 nucleotides matching TRBD1. V lost 3 bases and J lost 3; bases outside the gene matches: 11. The CDR3 contains 16 residues. The germline V gene has CDR1 DFQATT and CDR2 SNEGSKA (reference sequence). CDR3 nucleotide sequence: TGCAGTGCTAGTTCCGGGACAGGGCCCTCGGACTATGGCTACACCTTC. Translated, it gives CSASSGTGPSDYGYTF.

This clonotype was counted at least ten times. The chain is built from TRBV15 and TRBJ2-7; maybe TRBD1 (6 bases). The germline CDR1 and CDR2 sequences are LNHNV and YYDKDF (reference sequence). The CDR3 length is 15 residues. V was trimmed by 4 bases and J by 0 bases, leaving 13 bases between them. For the CDR3, the DNA is TGTGCCACCAGCAAGACAGGTGGCCGCTCCTACGAGCAGTACTTC. Encoded protein: CATSKTGGRSYEQYF.

V is TRBV9 and J is TRBJ2-3, with TRBD2 as a possible D gene (5 bases). Germline V CDR1 and CDR2: SGDLS, YYNGEE. The CDR3 is 15 amino acids. Trimming removed 0 bases at V and 2 bases at J, with 10 bases between. This chain's CDR3 is CASSVGGIPTDTQYF. The CDR3 DNA is TGTGCCAGCAGCGTAGGAGGGATCCCCACAGATACGCAGTATTTT.

There are a few counts of this clonotype. This chain links TRBV19 with TRBJ2-3, with D perhaps assigned TRBD1 or TRBD2 (6 bases each). The CDR3 sequence is 13 residues long. Germline loops: CDR1 LNHDA, CDR2 SQIVND (reference sequence). V lost 5 bases and J lost 6, with 12 bases in between. CDR3 in DNA: TGTGCCAGTAGTGGGGGGCCGGTGGATACGCAGTATTTT. Translated: CASSGGPVDTQYF.

This clonotype has a count of ten or more. V gene TRBV6-1 combines with J gene TRBJ1-1; TRBD1 is a possible D gene (5 bases). Germline V gene lookup returns CDR1 MNHNS and CDR2 SASEGT. Trimming cost V 6 bases and J 5 bases, with 13 bases left between them. CDR3 size: 13 residues. The CDR3 spells CASRRQLETEAFF. CDR3 in DNA: TGTGCCAGCAGAAGACAGTTGGAGACTGAAGCTTTCTTT.

Only a few counts were recorded for this clonotype. V and J are TRBV9 and TRBJ2-7; 13 bases map to TRBD2. In germline, CDR1 is SGDLS, CDR2 YYNGEE. The CDR3 totals 16 residues. The V and J ends lost 4 bases and 0 bases, in that order; junction bases with no gene match: 4. The DNA for the CDR3 is TGTGCCAGCAGCTTTGGACTAGCGGGGGCCTCCTACGAGCAGTACTTC. Protein product: CASSFGLAGASYEQYF.

Only a few counts were recorded for this clonotype. The rearrangement joins TRBV11-2 to TRBJ1-6; no clear D gene. The length of the CDR3 is 11 residues. The V and J ends lost 3 bases and 6 bases respectively, with 0 bases between them. Germline lookup yields CDR1 SGHAT and CDR2 FQNNGV. CDR3 sequence reads: CASSFNSPLHF. The CDR3 nucleotides are TGTGCCAGCAGCTTTAATTCACCCCTCCACTTT.

The V gene is TRBV6-1, the J gene TRBJ2-1; weak D call: TRBD2 (7 bases). Germline V lookup: CDR1 MNHNS, CDR2 SASEGT. The CDR3 has 15 amino acids. Trimming took 3 bases from V and 8 from J, leaving 17 bases between them. The CDR3 spells CASSDVAGAIDEQFF. The CDR3 region has the DNA TGTGCCAGCAGTGATGTGGCGGGGGCAATTGATGAGCAGTTCTTC.

The sample holds many counts of this clonotype. This chain connects TRBV6-2 or TRBV6-3 to TRBJ2-7; 7 bases fit TRBD2. The germline gives CDR1 MNHEY, CDR2 SVGEGT. The V gene end was trimmed by 5 bases and the J gene end by 4 bases; junction bases not matched to a gene: 8. The CDR3 spans 14 residues. DNA for the CDR3: TGTGCCAGCAGTCTAACGAGCGGGATTTACGAGCAGTACTTC. Encoded protein: CASSLTSGIYEQYF.

The V gene is TRBV3-1, the J gene TRBJ2-1; tentative D call: TRBD1 (6 bases). This CDR3 is 17 amino acids long. Trimming cost V 11 bases and J 9 bases, with 32 bases left between them. Germline assignment: CDR1 LGHDT and CDR2 YNNKEL (reference sequence). CDR3 DNA sequence: TGTGCCTGCACCAAAGAGGTAGCGTGGGGGCATGGTAGTGAGCAGTTCTTC. Its translation is CACTKEVAWGHGSEQFF.

This clonotype was picked up many times. V usage is TRBV10-2 and J usage is TRBJ1-2; D is ambiguous. Germline values: CDR1 WSHSY, CDR2 SAAADI. This CDR3 contains 14 residues. Deletions cut 2 bases from V and 5 bases from J, with 12 bases between. The CDR3 DNA reads as TGCGCCAGCAGTGAGCCCCGACCGGGATATGGCTACACCTTC. This encodes CASSEPRPGYGYTF.

The table lists this clonotype with a few counts. Here the CDR3 DNA reads TGTGCCAGCAGCTTCGGCCAATTGGGCCAGTACTTC. Translation: CASSFGQLGQYF. The chain combines TRBV7-2 with TRBJ2-5; D unclear. The CDR3 extends over 12 amino acids. Trimming removed 3 bases from V and 10 bases from J, with 12 bases in between. Germline CDR1 is SGHTA and CDR2 is FQGNSA.

This clonotype was seen at least ten times. V usage is TRBV12-3 or TRBV12-4 and J usage is TRBJ2-7, with a weak D call TRBD2 (6 bases). The V and J ends lost 10 bases and 3 bases respectively, with 19 bases between them. The CDR3 is 14 amino acids. For the CDR3, the DNA is TGTGCCAACCCCCCCGGGACTTTTAACTACGAGCAGTACTTC. This gives the protein CANPPGTFNYEQYF.

This clonotype was picked up a small number of times. The V and J genes are TRBV4-1 and TRBJ1-1, with a weak D call TRBD1 (6 bases). From germline, CDR1 is MGHRA and CDR2 YSYEKL. The CDR3 length is 15 residues. Trimming pared 4 bases from V and 1 base from J, leaving 13 bases between. This CDR3 is CASSPIGQTNTEAFF. As DNA, the CDR3 is TGCGCCAGCAGCCCCATAGGACAGACGAACACTGAAGCTTTCTTT.

The chain links TRBV7-9 to TRBJ2-3; TRBD2 matches at 8 bases. This CDR3 has 15 amino acids. V dropped 4 bases and J dropped 1; count of bases not matched to a gene: 4. Germline V lookup: CDR1 SEHNR, CDR2 FQNEAQ (reference sequence). The chain's CDR3 is CASSWDGGGTDTQYF. In nucleotides, the CDR3 is TGTGCCAGCAGCTGGGACGGGGGGGGCACAGATACGCAGTATTTT. Combining the CDR3 with reference TRBV7-9 and TRBJ2-3 gives the whole variable domain DTGVSQNPRHKITKRGQNVTFRCDPISEHNRLYWYRQTLGQGPEFLTYFQNEAQLEKSRLLSDRFSAERPKGSFSTLEIQRTEQGDSAMYLCASSWDGGGTDTQYFGPGTRLTVL.

This clonotype was detected many times. This chain joins TRBV7-8 and TRBJ2-1, with D possibly matching TRBD2 (5 bases). Per the germline V gene, CDR1 is SGHVS and CDR2 is FQNEAQ. CDR3 length equals 13 residues. With 3 bases removed from V and 5 bases from J, the gap between germline ends came to 8 bases. For the CDR3, the DNA is TGTGCCAGCAGCTTCCGGACTCACAATGAGCAGTTCTTC. It codes for CASSFRTHNEQFF.

This sequence joins TRBV18 and TRBJ1-5; perhaps TRBD1 as D (5 bases). The CDR3 extends over 15 amino acids. Trimming pared 3 bases from V and 0 bases from J, leaving 9 bases between. Germline CDR1 KGHSH, CDR2 LQKENI. The CDR3 sequence: CASSPRDGSNQPQHF. The CDR3 DNA is TGTGCCAGCTCACCTCGGGACGGTAGCAATCAGCCCCAGCATTTT.

There are a few counts of this clonotype. The genes are TRBV20-1 and TRBJ2-7; D gene ambiguous. The germline V gene has CDR1 DFQATT and CDR2 SNEGSKA (reference sequence). The germline V and J ends were trimmed by 1 base and 2 bases, with 15 bases remaining between them. The CDR3 runs 15 residues. The CDR3 here is CSARGSGRPPYEQYF. The DNA of the CDR3 is TGCAGTGCTAGAGGGTCTGGTCGGCCACCCTACGAGCAGTACTTC.

This clonotype was detected only a few times. This chain uses TRBV15 with TRBJ1-1, with a tentative D call TRBD1 (6 bases). This CDR3 spans 14 amino acids. Germline CDR1 LNHNV, CDR2 YYDKDF (reference sequence). V lost 4 bases and J 1 base, leaving 10 bases between the germline ends. The CDR3 is CATSKWTANTEAFF. The CDR3 coding sequence is TGTGCCACCAGCAAATGGACAGCGAACACTGAAGCTTTCTTT.

The chain couples TRBV19 to TRBJ1-4; D gene ambiguous. Germline CDR1 is LNHDA and CDR2 is SQIVND (reference sequence). This CDR3 has 12 amino acids. The V end lost 10 bases, the J end lost 12 bases, and 18 bases lay between the germline ends. The chain's CDR3 is CATGVGVTELFF. The CDR3 DNA sequence: TGTGCCACCGGAGTCGGGGTGACGGAACTGTTTTTT. The variable domain in full, with the rest retrieved from reference TRBV19 and TRBJ1-4, is DGGITQSPKYLFRKEGQNVTLSCEQNLNHDAMYWYRQDPGQGLRLIYYSQIVNDFQKGDIAEGYSVSREKKESFPLTVTSAQKNPTAFYLCATGVGVTELFFGSGTQLSVL.

This clonotype was detected only once. The rearrangement joins TRBV7-6 to TRBJ2-6; TRBD2 is a possible D gene (6 bases). The V end was cut by 4 bases, the J end by 2 bases, with 12 bases between. Germline CDR1 is SGHVS and CDR2 is FNYEAQ. The CDR3 is 16 amino acids. CDR3 region: CASSSIGTAGANVLTF. The CDR3 nucleotides are TGTGCCAGCAGCTCCATAGGGACTGCTGGGGCCAACGTCCTGACTTTC.

Many counts were recorded for this clonotype. The V gene is TRBV7-9, the J gene TRBJ1-1, with 8 bases matching TRBD1. The V gene end was trimmed by 7 bases and the J gene end by 4 bases; junction bases not matched to a gene: 5. Per the germline V gene, CDR1 is SEHNR and CDR2 is FQNEAQ (reference sequence). The CDR3 covers 13 residues. CDR3 nucleotide sequence: TGTGCCAGCATCCCCGACAGGGGCACTGAAGCTTTCTTT. This gives the protein CASIPDRGTEAFF. The whole variable domain, filled in from reference TRBV7-9 and TRBJ1-1, reads DTGVSQNPRHKITKRGQNVTFRCDPISEHNRLYWYRQTLGQGPEFLTYFQNEAQLEKSRLLSDRFSAERPKGSFSTLEIQRTEQGDSAMYLCASIPDRGTEAFFGQGTRLTVV.